The following is a T cell receptor (beta chain) sequence with its context. What antigen it recognizes has not been identified. No base-level quality is on record; no much larger clone is a single base apart. This CDR3 is also generated by other DNA sequences in the sample. In total, about 650 healthy bone marrow donors made up the cohort. At the time of sampling, all cohort members were nominally healthy, though unrecorded immune exposures were likely present. The donor was CMV seronegative and was included in the group of approximately 350 seronegative cohort members. Every donor gave a peripheral blood sample, and the peripheral blood mononuclear cells from that sample were used for TCR beta sequencing. The Qiagen DNeasy Blood Extraction Kit was used to extract genomic DNA from the blood cell samples. The library was prepared using the immunoSEQ multiplex PCR assay. A mixture of 60 forward primers for TCR Vbeta segments and 13 reverse primers for TCR Jbeta segments was used in the multiplex PCR. The CDR3 region of rearranged TCR beta genes was amplified from genomic DNA with a multiplex PCR assay. The amplified TCR beta libraries were sequenced on the Illumina HiSeq System as 87-base-pair reads. Per the authors' processing: A later analysis counted some 74 million unique TCR beta chains across the 550 to 700 repertoires, and 9 million to 14 million of these chains were shared by at least two donors. Raw reads were error-corrected and collapsed into unique sequences by a nearest-neighbor algorithm in which closely related sequences were merged to remove PCR and sequencing errors. CDR3 sequences were aligned to IMGT reference sequences to assign V, D and J gene segments. For a sequence to be retained, a match of at least six nucleotides was required to both a V gene segment and a J gene segment. A rearrangement counted as productive if the CDR3 had no stop codons and remained in frame with V and J, and every other rearrangement counted as non-productive. Following IMGT convention, CDR3 was defined as the stretch from the second conserved V-encoded cysteine up to the conserved J-encoded phenylalanine. Sequences without an unambiguous match to a single V gene segment were excluded from the earlier analysis of several hundred of the donors. In an earlier analysis of several hundred of the donors, V segments were called functional above 56.7% productive rearrangements and were called segregating when the between-donor standard deviation exceeded 5%. A statistical classification framework was built for diagnosing cytomegalovirus status from the catalog of TCR beta chain sequences. In a later analysis, V and J genes were assigned by comparing TCR nucleotide sequences against IMGT/GENE-DB human TR gene sequences. In a later analysis, CDR3 sequences and most-parsimonious VDJ recombination scenarios were assigned using the TCRdist pipeline. In a later analysis, each TCR beta chain was defined by its CDR3 amino acid sequence together with its V-gene family, and reads lacking a unique V-gene family were excluded. As a way to deal with suspected cross-contamination and a sequencing artifact, a later analysis dropped roughly 600 nucleotide sequences that were highly shared and had low generation probability. A later analysis calculated a clonal expansion index for each public chain from normalized within-repertoire ranks of inferred template counts. In a later analysis, generation probabilities were computed with a VDJ recombination model fitted to out-of-frame rearrangements, and the resulting probabilities were checked against IGoR. In a later analysis, hypergeometric tests were used to score TCR-TCR, TCR-HLA and TCR-CMV co-occurrence, with a repertoire-size bias correction applied to TCR pairs. In a later analysis, false discovery rates were estimated by permuting HLA or CMV assignments 20 times. A later analysis grouped co-occurring TCRs with DBSCAN, adding TCRdist sequence similarity when clustering within HLA-allele-positive subsets. For co-occurrence clustering, repertoires with fewer than 30,000 or more than 120,000 public chains were excluded, along with five repertoires with anomalous nucleotide sharing. Drawn from immuneACCESS, this table holds only the in-frame rearrangements with V and J called that TCRdb kept. Clones are partly lost; checked studies trace under half to an unresolved V gene and leave the rest unexplained. Clone size and the V and J calls come from that table; the DNA yielded D and trimming. The sample data list 150,000 to 200,000 clones, and more than 70% of these were observed just once. Approximately 0.26% of the sample is taken by the ten largest.

These data are taken from a study of cytomegalovirus exposure and HLA in healthy donors (dated by TCRdb to about 2017). For the wider study: An earlier analysis of some 600 of the donors reported roughly 300 Gb of sequence data and 95 million to 120 million unique TCR beta sequences obtained from approximately 180 million T cells. An early release covering 550 to 700 HLA-typed donors comprised about 320 gigabases of sequencing data and 85 million or so unique TCR sequences. Of the roughly 400 genotyped donors, roughly 85% fell in the genetic ancestry cluster associated with self-reported Caucasian donors. The study aimed to test whether signatures of past pathogen exposure could be identified by cataloging public T cell receptors. The study profiled the T cell repertoires of hundreds of subjects by immunosequencing and related them to cytomegalovirus serostatus. Along with the roughly 700-subject first cohort, a separate validation cohort of over a hundred different subjects was used. To predict cytomegalovirus infection status, the study combined high-throughput TCR immunosequencing, statistical association of individual TCRs with disease status, and machine learning. In a later analysis, previously published TCR beta repertoires from more than 500 donors were re-analyzed and high-resolution HLA genotyping was added so that TCR occurrence patterns could be studied. Rather than drawing on any new phenotypic data, the later analysis identified candidate immune exposures from TCR beta sequences and the way those sequences occurred across donors. To decide whether each TCR beta V gene segment behaved as functional or pseudogenic, an earlier analysis of approximately 620 of the donors relied on high-throughput TCR beta sequencing. Alongside the repertoire data, information on donor age, sex, ethnicity and CMV serostatus was compiled. In a later genetic analysis, genome-wide SNP genotypes for about three fifths of the roughly 670 donors were used, and that subset was treated as a discovery cohort. All discovery cohort repertoires had been generated on a single sequencing platform. Both class I and class II loci were covered by HLA typing, at four-digit resolution. The number of donors typed differed by locus, with 629-630 for A, B, C, DRB1 and DQB1, more than 500 for DQA1, 606 for DPA1, and over 400 for DPB1. Roughly five DR-DQ haplotypes were handled as single units for association and clustering because linkage in the cohort was strong. Among some 400 genotyped donors of the cohort, an average of roughly 230,000 unique TCR beta nucleotide sequences was sequenced per donor, of which 15% to 20% were non-productive. Broad study findings and their caveats: Immune exposure information for the cohort was limited to CMV serostatus. Presence/absence analyses assumed roughly uniform sequencing depth across donors, an assumption that may not hold. The earlier analysis of about 600 of the donors excluded roughly 16 rarely observed V segments, including chromosome 9 orphons, because counts were too low. Most TCR sequences were seen in very few donors, while some public TCRs were found in many individuals. A later analysis found that HLA-associated TCR beta chains were more clonally expanded and had lower generation probabilities than equally common non-associated chains. A further reported finding was that TCR beta sequences accurately predicted the HLA-A and HLA-B alleles for most subjects in the first cohort. Because HLA typing was missing for some donors at each locus, association tests included only the typed subset. In a later genetic analysis, a missense DCLRE1C variant was associated with V-gene and J-gene trimming of TCR beta chains, and the association was replicated in an independent cohort. The authors suggested that the approach could potentially be extended to other disease states and immunological phenotypes. At a false discovery rate of 0.05, a later analysis linked around 17,000 TCR beta sequences to specific HLA alleles. Correlated functional status among segregating V segments might reflect linkage disequilibrium, but an unknown experimental factor could not be ruled out. When HLA alleles, especially DR and DQ, strongly co-occurred, attributing TCR associations to individual alleles was difficult. In this cohort, only TCR beta chains were sequenced, and detectable features were limited by the absence of alpha or paired-chain data. Because the 87-base-pair reads could not distinguish some IMGT-functional V segments, including TRBV6-2 and TRBV6-3, those segments were excluded. The classifier was reported to diagnose cytomegalovirus status with high specificity and sensitivity in both the original and validation cohorts. A later analysis found that TCR association rates varied across HLA loci, with DRB1 alleles showing the most associated TCRs and HLA-C alleles the fewest. In a later genetic analysis, fewer N-insertions in productive TCRs were reported among donors in an Asian-associated ancestry cluster than the approximately 670-donor mean. The sequencing pipeline was judged likely to have produced a cluster of highly shared sequence variants as a technical artifact. In a later analysis, most CMV-associated TCR beta chains were found to appear HLA-restricted, with HLA associations seemingly driven largely by CMV exposure. In the study, approximately 160 TCR beta chains were listed as associated with cytomegalovirus. Broadly in line with IMGT annotations, most TCR beta V segments showed up in productive rearrangements about 90% or about 30% of the time in an earlier analysis of roughly 590 of the donors. In a later analysis, several top co-occurrence clusters were reported to appear linked to parvovirus B19, influenza, CMV and Epstein-Barr virus. A few of the identified cytomegalovirus-associated TCR beta chains were confirmed in vitro to be specific for cytomegalovirus antigens.

The CDR3 measures 12 amino acids from cysteine to phenylalanine. Of the read, only the CDR3 DNA is kept; its 36 bases are in frame from base 1. Taken from the germline V gene, the CDR1 and CDR2 loops are SNHLY and FYNNEI. V is cut by 3 bases and J by 2 bases, and the space between the germline ends is 5 bases. The sequence is built from TRBV2 and TRBJ2-7, with a weak D call of TRBD2 (5 bases match). The clonotype originates from a boy between 10 and 17 years old in good health and CMV-seronegative. Material for sequencing was PBMCs. The CDR3 corresponds to CASSERAYEQYF. The DNA sequence is given as TGTGCCAGCAGTGAGAGGGCCTACGAGCAGTACTTC. Beyond the CDR3, the reference TRBV2 and TRBJ2-7 genes provide the residues; the full variable domain reads: EPEVTQTPSHQVTQMGQEVILRCVPISNHLYFYWYRQILGQKVEFLVSFYNNEISEKSEIFDDQFSVERPDGSNFTLKIRSTKLEDSAMYFCASSERAYEQYFGPGTRLTVT.